The 14 T cell receptor beta chains presented below share a single source sample, sequenced in a study of blood T cell repertoires in COVID-19. Libraries were prepared by immunoSEQ multiplex PCR; TCRdb keeps only in-frame clonotypes and omits some of them. The table shows nearly 90,000 clones, with 90% occurring only once. Sequencing used peripheral blood. The receptors shown here come from a man aged 18 to 29 with COVID-19, enrolled during active disease.

The chain recombines TRBV28 with TRBJ2-7, with TRBD2 identical over 8 bases. The junction had 8 bases not matched to a gene; V was cut back by 3 bases and J by 1 base. Germline V gene lookup returns CDR1 MDHEN and CDR2 SYDVKM. The CDR3 spans 16 residues. The CDR3: CASSFFLTSGSYEQYF. The CDR3 nucleotides read TGTGCCAGCAGTTTTTTCCTCACTAGCGGTTCCTACGAGCAGTACTTC.

V usage is TRBV16 and J usage is TRBJ2-7; D possibly corresponds to TRBD1 (6 bases). Germline V gene data show CDR1 as KGHSY and CDR2 as FQNENV. CDR3 length: 12 amino acids. The V end was cut by 6 bases, the J end by 6 bases, with 12 bases between. The CDR3 nucleotides are TGTGCCAGCAGTCTAACAGGGCCCGAGCAGTACTTC. Translation: CASSLTGPEQYF.

The chain's CDR3 is CASSLDGQAAREQYF. In DNA, the CDR3 is TGCGCCAGCAGCTTGGATGGGCAGGCCGCGCGCGAGCAGTACTTC. The gene calls are TRBV5-1 and TRBJ2-7; D is unclear. V gave up 0 bases and J gave up 6 bases, with 16 bases separating them. This CDR3 region has 15 residues. The germline CDR1 and CDR2 sequences are SGHRS and YFSETQ.

The chain is built from TRBV5-1 and TRBJ1-2; TRBD1 agrees at 10 bases. The CDR3 is 16 amino acids. V trimming: 5 bases; J trimming: 7 bases; junction bases outside the gene matches: 14. CDR1 is SGHRS and CDR2 is YFSETQ in the germline V gene. CDR3 coding DNA: TGCGCCAGCAGTTTTCTATTGACAGGGGGCAGCGGTGGCTACACCTTC. Translation gives CASSFLLTGGSGGYTF.

A few counts support this clone. The V and J genes are TRBV3-1 (or the pseudogene TRBV3-2) and TRBJ1-1; D might be TRBD1 (5 bases). Trimming cost V 0 bases and J 7 bases, with 15 bases left between them. Looked up from germline, CDR1 is LGHDT and CDR2 is YNNKEL (reference sequence). CDR3 size: 15 residues. Here the CDR3 reads CASSQEGPGGDEAFF. The CDR3 DNA reads TGTGCCAGCAGCCAAGAGGGACCGGGGGGGGATGAAGCTTTCTTT.

This clone was observed a single time. The V gene is TRBV27, the J gene TRBJ2-1, with 8 bases matching TRBD2. The CDR3 covers 12 residues. With V trimmed by 6 bases and J by 12 bases, 7 bases remained unmatched. CDR1 is MNHEY, CDR2 SMNVEV, per germline (reference sequence). The chain's CDR3 is CASSPGGGGQFF. CDR3 in DNA: TGTGCCAGCAGCCCCGGGGGGGGAGGGCAGTTCTTC.

The chain is built from TRBV20-1 and TRBJ2-5; D uncertain. There are 10 residues in the CDR3. Germline V gene lookup returns CDR1 DFQATT and CDR2 SNEGSKA (reference sequence). Trimming stripped 7 bases from V and 2 bases from J, with 5 bases between. The CDR3 bases are TGCAGTGTACTTCAAGAGACCCAGTACTTC. Protein product: CSVLQETQYF.

The rearrangement uses TRBV5-1 and TRBJ2-5, with D possibly matching TRBD1 (5 bases). Trimming removed 0 bases at V and 0 bases at J, with 12 bases between. The CDR3 has 16 residues. The V gene's germline CDR1 is SGHRS and CDR2 YFSETQ. DNA of the CDR3: TGCGCCAGCAGCTTGGAAGTCTCAGGGAACCAAGAGACCCAGTACTTC. Translating gives CASSLEVSGNQETQYF. The variable domain in full, completed from reference TRBV5-1 and TRBJ2-5, reads KAGVTQTPRYLIKTRGQQVTLSCSPISGHRSVSWYQQTPGQGLQFLFEYFSETQRNKGNFPGRFSGRQFSNSRSEMNVSTLELGDSALYLCASSLEVSGNQETQYFGPGTRLLVL.

Written as DNA, the CDR3 is TGTGCCAGCAGTTACTCGCGGCTTACGAACACCGGGGAGCTGTTTTTT. Residues: CASSYSRLTNTGELFF. This rearrangement joins TRBV6-6 to TRBJ2-2; D uncertain. Trimming removed 0 bases from V and 0 bases from J, with 8 bases in between. Germline assignment: CDR1 MNHNY and CDR2 SVGAGI (reference sequence). This CDR3 contains 16 residues.

This clone showed up just a few times. This chain links TRBV12-3 or TRBV12-4 with TRBJ1-6; D gene ambiguous. V lost 6 bases to trimming and J lost 8 bases, with 11 bases between them. There are 13 residues in the CDR3. CDR3 region: CASSRTQDSPLHF. CDR3 DNA: TGTGCCAGCAGCCGTACTCAGGATTCACCCCTCCACTTT.

The chain recombines TRBV9 with TRBJ2-3; possible D gene TRBD2, 6 bases. The CDR3 contains 15 residues. Per the germline V gene, CDR1 is SGDLS and CDR2 is YYNGEE. V was cut by 2 bases and J by 5 bases, with 15 bases left in between. The DNA for the CDR3 is TGTGCCAGCAGCGTCAGCGGAGGGGAGGTAGATACGCAGTATTTT. Its protein is CASSVSGGEVDTQYF.

The sample holds a few counts of this clone. The chain combines TRBV7-3 with TRBJ1-6; D possibly corresponds to TRBD1 (6 bases). The CDR3 contains 15 residues. The germline gives CDR1 SGHTA, CDR2 FQGTGA. The ends were cut back, 5 bases at V and 8 bases at J, with 16 bases in the middle. This CDR3 reads CASSSSGGAYSPLHF. The DNA of the CDR3 is TGTGCCAGCAGCAGTTCGGGGGGCGCGTATTCACCCCTCCACTTT. The whole variable domain, remainder taken from reference TRBV7-3 and TRBJ1-6, is GAGVSQTPSNKVTEKGKYVELRCDPISGHTALYWYRQSLGQGPEFLIYFQGTGAADDSGLPNDRFFAVRPEGSVSTLKIQRTERGDSAVYLCASSSSGGAYSPLHFGNGTRLTVT.

J is TRBJ2-7 and V is TRBV7-8; the match to TRBD1 covers 8 bases. Trimming cost V 2 bases and J 5 bases; bases outside gene matches: 14. Germline assignment: CDR1 SGHVS and CDR2 FQNEAQ. The CDR3 length is 17 residues. CDR3: CASSLRPTTGQVHEQYF. For the CDR3, the DNA is TGTGCCAGCAGCTTACGCCCGACCACGGGACAGGTCCACGAGCAGTACTTC.

This clone has just one count. The chain joins TRBV7-8 to TRBJ1-1; D unclear. The CDR3 sequence is 13 residues long. The germline CDR1 and CDR2 sequences are SGHVS and FQNEAQ. V dropped 2 bases and J dropped 5 bases, with 9 bases sitting between them. CDR3 DNA sequence: TGTGCCAGCAGCTTATCCCGGAGGACTGAAGCTTTCTTT. This gives the protein CASSLSRRTEAFF.